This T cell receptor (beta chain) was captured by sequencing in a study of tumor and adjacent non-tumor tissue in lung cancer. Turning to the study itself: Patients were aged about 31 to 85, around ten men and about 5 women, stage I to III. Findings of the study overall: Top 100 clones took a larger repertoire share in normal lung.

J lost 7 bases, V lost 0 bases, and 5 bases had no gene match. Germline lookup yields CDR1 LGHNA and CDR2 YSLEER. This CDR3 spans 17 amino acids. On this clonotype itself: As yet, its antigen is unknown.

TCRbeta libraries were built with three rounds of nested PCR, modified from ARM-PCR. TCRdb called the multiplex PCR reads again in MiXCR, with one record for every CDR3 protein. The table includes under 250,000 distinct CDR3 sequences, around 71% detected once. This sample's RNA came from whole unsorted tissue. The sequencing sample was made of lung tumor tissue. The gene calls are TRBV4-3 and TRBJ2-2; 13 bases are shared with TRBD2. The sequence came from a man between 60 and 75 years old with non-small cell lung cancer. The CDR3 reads CASSQEGLAGYGGELFF. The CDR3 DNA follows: TGCGCCAGCAGCCAAGAGGGACTAGCGGGGTACGGCGGGGAGCTGTTTTTT.